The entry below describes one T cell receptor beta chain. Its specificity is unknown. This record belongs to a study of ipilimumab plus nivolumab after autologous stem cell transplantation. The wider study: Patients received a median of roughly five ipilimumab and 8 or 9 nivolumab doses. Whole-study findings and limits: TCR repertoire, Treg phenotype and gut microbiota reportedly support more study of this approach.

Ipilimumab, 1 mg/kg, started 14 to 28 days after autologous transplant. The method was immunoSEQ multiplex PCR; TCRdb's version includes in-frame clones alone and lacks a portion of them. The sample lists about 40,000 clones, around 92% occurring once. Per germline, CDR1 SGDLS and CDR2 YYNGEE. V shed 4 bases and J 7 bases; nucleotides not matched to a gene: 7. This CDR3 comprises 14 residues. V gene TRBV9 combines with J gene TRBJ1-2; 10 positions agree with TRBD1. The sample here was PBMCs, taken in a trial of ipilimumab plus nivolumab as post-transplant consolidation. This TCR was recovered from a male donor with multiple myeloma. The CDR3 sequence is CASSTTGQGTGYTF. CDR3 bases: TGTGCCAGCAGCACCACGGGACAGGGGACTGGCTACACCTTC.